This is a list of T cell receptor beta chains from one sample in a study of beta chain features in type 1 diabetes. Using immunoSEQ multiplex PCR, the repertoire was profiled, and TCRdb retains in-frame clones only, with some absent. The sample shows 120,000 to 150,000 clones, about 10% of them seen only once. Sequencing was performed on naive CD4+ T cells from blood. The receptors shown here come from a man between 18 and 29 years old in good health. CDR3s include the opening cysteine and the closing phenylalanine or tryptophan. The order of the fields is clone size, V gene, J gene, D gene, CDR3 protein, CDR3 DNA. D genes are given only for firm matches. Only some rows state a clone size, as once, few, many or a class for expanded clones.

clone_size: few
v_call: TRBV28
j_call: TRBJ2-7
d_call: .
cdr3_aa: CASSLKWGLNSYEQYF
cdr3_nt: TGTGCCAGCAGTTTAAAGTGGGGGCTGAATTCCTACGAGCAGTACTTC

clone_size: few
v_call: TRBV18
j_call: TRBJ2-1
d_call: TRBD1
cdr3_aa: CASSPPGQGWAEQFF
cdr3_nt: TGTGCCAGCTCACCCCCGGGACAGGGTTGGGCTGAGCAGTTCTTC

clone_size: few
v_call: TRBV7-2
j_call: TRBJ2-5
d_call: .
cdr3_aa: CASRPWALRGAETQYF
cdr3_nt: TGTGCCAGCAGACCCTGGGCCCTTCGGGGGGCTGAGACCCAGTACTTC

clone_size: few
v_call: TRBV7-2
j_call: TRBJ2-6
d_call: .
cdr3_aa: CASSPGQSGANVLTF
cdr3_nt: TGTGCCAGCAGCCCCGGACAGTCTGGGGCCAACGTCCTGACTTTC

clone_size: few
v_call: TRBV20-1
j_call: TRBJ1-2
d_call: TRBD1
cdr3_aa: CSARQGEGYTF
cdr3_nt: TGCAGTGCGAGACAGGGGGAGGGCTACACCTTC

clone_size: many
v_call: TRBV10-3
j_call: TRBJ2-1
d_call: .
cdr3_aa: CAIGEDRFSYNEQFF
cdr3_nt: TGTGCCATCGGAGAAGACAGGTTCTCCTACAATGAGCAGTTCTTC

clone_size: .
v_call: TRBV6-5
j_call: TRBJ1-4
d_call: .
cdr3_aa: CASSPGANEKLFF
cdr3_nt: TGTGCCAGCAGTCCCGGGGCTAATGAAAAACTGTTTTTT

clone_size: few
v_call: TRBV7-2
j_call: TRBJ2-3
d_call: TRBD2
cdr3_aa: CASSLASGVADTQYF
cdr3_nt: TGTGCCAGCAGCTTGGCTAGCGGGGTTGCAGATACGCAGTATTTT

clone_size: few
v_call: TRBV7-2
j_call: TRBJ2-1
d_call: TRBD2
cdr3_aa: CASSLRTSRYNEQFF
cdr3_nt: TGTGCCAGCAGCTTACGGACTAGCCGGTACAATGAGCAGTTCTTC

clone_size: few
v_call: TRBV10-1
j_call: TRBJ2-1
d_call: .
cdr3_aa: CASGNRYNEQFF
cdr3_nt: TGCGCCAGCGGGAACAGGTACAATGAGCAGTTCTTC

clone_size: .
v_call: TRBV28
j_call: TRBJ2-1
d_call: TRBD2
cdr3_aa: CASSLAGLAGGNDNEQFF
cdr3_nt: TGTGCCAGCAGTTTAGCGGGGCTAGCGGGGGGGAATGACAATGAGCAGTTCTTC

clone_size: few
v_call: TRBV4-1
j_call: TRBJ2-1
d_call: TRBD2
cdr3_aa: CASSRGGRDNEQFF
cdr3_nt: TGCGCCAGCAGCCGCGGGGGAAGGGACAATGAGCAGTTCTTC

clone_size: few
v_call: TRBV5-1
j_call: TRBJ2-5
d_call: TRBD2
cdr3_aa: CASSLANSGIGGETQYF
cdr3_nt: TGCGCCAGCAGCTTGGCCAATAGCGGGATCGGAGGGGAGACCCAGTACTTC

clone_size: few
v_call: TRBV10-3
j_call: TRBJ2-7
d_call: TRBD2
cdr3_aa: CATRTGGYEQYF
cdr3_nt: TGTGCCACCAGGACGGGGGGCTACGAGCAGTACTTC

clone_size: .
v_call: TRBV7-3
j_call: TRBJ2-3
d_call: .
cdr3_aa: CASSLTGGITDTQYF
cdr3_nt: TGTGCCAGCAGCTTAACAGGGGGTATCACAGATACGCAGTATTTT

clone_size: .
v_call: TRBV15
j_call: TRBJ2-5
d_call: TRBD2
cdr3_aa: CATSREGLAGEIQETQYF
cdr3_nt: TGTGCCACCAGCAGAGAGGGACTAGCGGGGGAGATTCAAGAGACCCAGTACTTC

clone_size: few
v_call: TRBV2
j_call: TRBJ2-7
d_call: .
cdr3_aa: CASSALQVPTYEQYF
cdr3_nt: TGTGCCAGCAGTGCACTCCAGGTACCGACCTACGAGCAGTACTTC

clone_size: .
v_call: TRBV30
j_call: TRBJ1-5
d_call: .
cdr3_aa: CAWSAGSNQPQHF
cdr3_nt: TGTGCCTGGAGCGCGGGTTCCAATCAGCCCCAGCATTTT

clone_size: few
v_call: TRBV7-9
j_call: TRBJ1-2
d_call: TRBD1
cdr3_aa: CASSRGQGADYGYTF
cdr3_nt: TGTGCCAGCAGCCGAGGACAGGGGGCTGACTATGGCTACACCTTC

clone_size: .
v_call: TRBV2
j_call: TRBJ2-1
d_call: TRBD1
cdr3_aa: CASSPGTGAYNEQFF
cdr3_nt: TGTGCCAGCAGTCCCGGGACAGGGGCTTACAATGAGCAGTTCTTC

clone_size: .
v_call: TRBV2
j_call: TRBJ2-1
d_call: .
cdr3_aa: CASKGGANEQFF
cdr3_nt: TGTGCCAGCAAAGGGGGGGCGAATGAGCAGTTCTTC

clone_size: .
v_call: TRBV27
j_call: TRBJ2-3
d_call: TRBD1
cdr3_aa: CASSRGTDTQYF
cdr3_nt: TGTGCCAGCAGCAGGGGGACAGATACGCAGTATTTT

clone_size: few
v_call: TRBV5-1
j_call: TRBJ1-1
d_call: TRBD1
cdr3_aa: CASRAATGGGTEAFF
cdr3_nt: TGCGCCAGCAGGGCCGCGACAGGGGGCGGCACTGAAGCTTTCTTT

clone_size: few
v_call: TRBV19
j_call: TRBJ2-5
d_call: TRBD2
cdr3_aa: CATRGLAGGEETQYF
cdr3_nt: TGTGCCACCCGGGGACTAGCGGGGGGTGAAGAGACCCAGTACTTC

clone_size: .
v_call: TRBV27
j_call: TRBJ2-1
d_call: .
cdr3_aa: CASSLGSQGLGEQFF
cdr3_nt: TGTGCCAGCAGTTTGGGTTCTCAGGGGTTGGGTGAGCAGTTCTTC

clone_size: .
v_call: TRBV30
j_call: TRBJ2-3
d_call: TRBD2
cdr3_aa: CAWTASGGRNTQYF
cdr3_nt: TGTGCCTGGACCGCATCGGGGGGGCGAAATACGCAGTATTTT

clone_size: few
v_call: TRBV6-5
j_call: TRBJ2-3
d_call: TRBD1
cdr3_aa: CASSPTGADTQYF
cdr3_nt: TGTGCCAGCAGTCCGACAGGGGCAGATACGCAGTATTTT

clone_size: few
v_call: TRBV5-4
j_call: TRBJ2-7
d_call: TRBD2
cdr3_aa: CASSKSGGPYEQYF
cdr3_nt: TGTGCCAGCAGCAAAAGCGGGGGGCCCTACGAGCAGTACTTC

clone_size: .
v_call: TRBV28
j_call: TRBJ2-5
d_call: .
cdr3_aa: CASSSPRETQYF
cdr3_nt: TGTGCCAGCAGTTCCCCTCGGGAGACCCAGTACTTC

clone_size: few
v_call: TRBV5-1
j_call: TRBJ2-5
d_call: TRBD1
cdr3_aa: CASSLGQSGETQYF
cdr3_nt: TGCGCCAGCAGCCTGGGACAGTCCGGAGAGACCCAGTACTTC

clone_size: .
v_call: TRBV5-1
j_call: TRBJ2-7
d_call: TRBD2
cdr3_aa: CASRDGGAGSYEQYF
cdr3_nt: TGCGCCAGCAGGGACGGGGGGGCGGGCTCCTACGAGCAGTACTTC

clone_size: few
v_call: TRBV4-3
j_call: TRBJ1-4
d_call: .
cdr3_aa: CASSQRRNEKLFF
cdr3_nt: TGCGCCAGCAGCCAAAGGAGGAATGAAAAACTGTTTTTT

clone_size: once
v_call: TRBV11-2
j_call: TRBJ2-2
d_call: .
cdr3_aa: CASSPYFTGELFF
cdr3_nt: TGTGCCAGCAGCCCTTATTTCACCGGGGAGCTGTTTTTT

clone_size: .
v_call: TRBV7-2
j_call: TRBJ2-1
d_call: TRBD2
cdr3_aa: CASSPGGGGGNNEQFF
cdr3_nt: TGTGCCAGCAGCCCTGGCGGCGGGGGGGGCAACAATGAGCAGTTCTTC

clone_size: .
v_call: TRBV18
j_call: TRBJ1-5
d_call: TRBD1
cdr3_aa: CASSLGTGDAGAQHF
cdr3_nt: TGTGCCAGCTCCCTAGGGACAGGCGACGCGGGGGCCCAGCATTTT

clone_size: few
v_call: TRBV4-1
j_call: TRBJ2-1
d_call: TRBD2
cdr3_aa: CASSQRGLAGEEQFF
cdr3_nt: TGCGCCAGCAGCCAAAGGGGACTAGCGGGGGAAGAGCAGTTCTTC

clone_size: few
v_call: TRBV5-1
j_call: TRBJ1-5
d_call: .
cdr3_aa: CASSLGSSNQPQHF
cdr3_nt: TGCGCCAGCAGCTTGGGTTCAAGCAATCAGCCCCAGCATTTT

clone_size: .
v_call: TRBV6-5
j_call: TRBJ2-3
d_call: TRBD1
cdr3_aa: CASSRQGASTDTQYF
cdr3_nt: TGTGCCAGCAGTCGGCAGGGGGCTAGCACAGATACGCAGTATTTT

clone_size: many
v_call: TRBV9
j_call: TRBJ2-3
d_call: .
cdr3_aa: CASSVDLAIDTQYF
cdr3_nt: TGTGCCAGCAGCGTAGACCTAGCGATAGATACGCAGTATTTT

clone_size: few
v_call: TRBV11-2
j_call: TRBJ1-5
d_call: TRBD1
cdr3_aa: CASSLGRTQGDQPQHF
cdr3_nt: TGTGCCAGCAGCTTAGGGAGAACTCAGGGGGATCAGCCCCAGCATTTT